This T cell receptor beta chain was captured in a study of glioma-infiltrating T cells after dendritic cell vaccination. Sequenced by immunoSEQ multiplex PCR; TCRdb stores in-frame clones only, minus some. This sample has about 92,000 clones, with approximately 84% found just once. Germline CDR1 is KGHSH and CDR2 is LQKENI. Trimming cost V 2 bases and J 3 bases; bases outside gene matches: 10. The CDR3 sequence is 16 residues long. The TCR originated in a human donor with glioblastoma. J is TRBJ2-7 and V is TRBV18, with TRBD1 matching 7 bases. The input for sequencing was blood, taken before dendritic cell vaccination. The DNA for the CDR3 is TGTGCCAGCTCACCAGCTACAGGGGCCCTCCTCTACGAGCAGTACTTC. Its protein is CASSPATGALLYEQYF.